The rows below give T cell receptor beta chains drawn from one sample of a study of blood T cell repertoires in COVID-19. Clones were read by immunoSEQ multiplex PCR, and TCRdb kept only the in-frame ones, dropping some. This sample has about 400,000 clones, with roughly 87% found just once. Sequenced material: PBMCs or T cells enriched from blood (not recorded which). Source of these receptors: a woman in her twenties or thirties who had recovered from COVID-19. The CDR3 runs from the conserved cysteine through the conserved F or W. Each record gives: D gene, J gene, clone size, V gene, CDR3 protein, CDR3 DNA. The D gene is left open where the match is weak. Not all rows give a size; the values are once, few, many and, for expanded clones, a class.

>.|TRBJ2-1|.|TRBV28
CASSLTANNEQFF
TGTGCCAGCAGTTTAACAGCAAACAATGAGCAGTTCTTC
>TRBD1|TRBJ2-1|.|TRBV4-1
CASSQSPVAGGEVEFF
TGCGCCAGCAGCCAAAGCCCCGTCGCAGGGGGCGAAGTTGAGTTCTTC
>.|TRBJ2-7|.|TRBV18
CASSPEAGSAYEQYF
TGTGCCAGCTCACCAGAGGCGGGGTCGGCCTACGAGCAGTACTTC
>.|TRBJ2-7|.|TRBV6-5
CASTTVSSYEQYF
TGTGCCAGCACGACAGTTAGCTCCTACGAGCAGTACTTC
>TRBD1|TRBJ1-5|.|TRBV28
CASSPQAGGLTWAQHF
TGTGCCAGCAGTCCCCAGGCAGGGGGCCTTACCTGGGCCCAGCATTTT
>.|TRBJ1-6|.|TRBV24-1
CATSDFLDSPLHF
TGTGCCACCAGTGATTTCCTTGATTCACCCCTCCACTTT
>.|TRBJ1-2|.|TRBV18
CASSLDSLNYGYTF
TGTGCCAGCTCACTGGACAGCCTTAACTATGGCTACACCTTC
>TRBD1|TRBJ2-1|.|TRBV5-8
CASSYRGSTYNEQFF
TGTGCCAGCAGTTACAGGGGGTCGACTTACAATGAGCAGTTCTTC
>.|TRBJ1-2|.|TRBV7-8
CASSLAADRSMRYTF
TGTGCCAGCAGCTTAGCCGCCGACAGATCCATGCGCTACACCTTC
>TRBD1|TRBJ2-5|.|TRBV5-1
CASSPSTGEETQYF
TGCGCCAGCAGCCCGTCGACAGGGGAGGAGACCCAGTACTTC
>TRBD2|TRBJ2-1|.|TRBV7-9
CASSPLAGAFNEQFF
TGTGCCAGCAGCCCACTAGCGGGGGCCTTCAATGAGCAGTTCTTC
>.|TRBJ1-1|.|TRBV9
CASSVEAGANTEAFF
TGTGCCAGCAGCGTAGAGGCGGGTGCGAACACTGAAGCTTTCTTT
>TRBD1|TRBJ1-1|.|TRBV25-1
CASTPQGAPGTEAFF
TGTGCCAGCACTCCACAGGGGGCGCCTGGCACTGAAGCTTTCTTT
>.|TRBJ1-3|.|TRBV18
CASSPFDSSSGNTIYF
TGTGCCAGCTCACCATTCGACAGTAGCTCTGGAAACACCATATATTTT
>.|TRBJ2-3|once|TRBV5-1
CASRGLVTDTQYF
TGCGCCAGCAGGGGACTCGTCACAGATACGCAGTATTTT
>.|TRBJ1-1|.|TRBV27
CASSLGPGWGTEAFF
TGTGCCAGCAGCCTGGGCCCAGGGTGGGGCACTGAAGCTTTCTTT
>.|TRBJ1-2|.|TRBV2
CATPSRGPSRGYTF
TGTGCCACCCCATCTAGGGGCCCCTCGAGGGGCTACACCTTC
>.|TRBJ2-6|many|TRBV3-1/TRBV3-2
CASSLGSPGGANVLTF
TGTGCCAGCAGCCTGGGCTCACCAGGCGGGGCCAACGTCCTGACTTTC
>TRBD2|TRBJ2-1|once|TRBV28
CASNLLGLAGDNEQFF
TGTGCCAGCAATCTCTTGGGGCTAGCGGGGGACAATGAGCAGTTCTTC
>TRBD1|TRBJ1-5|.|TRBV19
CATLDTGEVGQPQHF
TGTGCCACCCTAGACACAGGGGAAGTCGGTCAGCCCCAGCATTTT
>.|TRBJ2-1|.|TRBV9
CASSVVSHYNEQFF
TGTGCCAGCAGCGTAGTCAGTCACTACAATGAGCAGTTCTTC
>TRBD2|TRBJ2-7|.|TRBV5-1
CASSLSLAGGAHEQYF
TGCGCCAGCAGCTTGTCCCTAGCGGGAGGGGCCCACGAGCAGTACTTC
>.|TRBJ2-2|.|TRBV4-1
CASSQDLAGVYSSGELFF
TGCGCCAGCAGCCAAGATTTGGCAGGGGTGTACTCCAGCGGGGAGCTGTTTTTT
>TRBD1|TRBJ1-5|.|TRBV28
CASSLRTGRQPQHF
TGTGCCAGCAGTTTAAGGACAGGGCGTCAGCCCCAGCATTTT
>.|TRBJ2-3|.|TRBV11-2
CASSLARTDSDTQYF
TGTGCCAGCAGCTTAGCTAGGACAGATTCAGATACGCAGTATTTT
>TRBD1|TRBJ1-5|once|TRBV6-6
CASSHGQGTVGQNQPQHF
TGTGCCAGCAGTCACGGACAGGGCACGGTGGGGCAAAATCAGCCCCAGCATTTT
>.|TRBJ1-1|.|TRBV6-5
CASIRGHSNTEAFF
TGTGCCAGCATCAGAGGACACTCGAACACTGAAGCTTTCTTT
>.|TRBJ1-6|.|TRBV19
CASSIGSGVDSPLHF
TGTGCCAGTAGTATAGGCTCGGGAGTTGATTCACCCCTCCACTTT
>TRBD1|TRBJ1-2|.|TRBV2
CASRGTGVDINYGYTF
TGTGCCAGCAGGGGGACAGGGGTGGATATAAACTATGGCTACACCTTC
>.|TRBJ1-1|.|TRBV27
CASSLYGQPNTEAFF
TGTGCCAGCAGTTTATATGGACAGCCGAACACTGAAGCTTTCTTT